A single T cell receptor (beta chain) is shown here with its context. What it recognizes is unknown. The CDR3 contains 15 residues. CDR1 and CDR2 from the germline V gene are SGHRS and YFSETQ. Between the trimmed V and J ends, which lost 5 bases and 1 base, there was a span of 15 bases. This entry belongs to a study of early T cells in non-severe SARS-CoV-2 infection. Study findings and constraints: Private and CD4 specificities were missed by VDJdb matching, which favored anti-spike CD8 responses.

TCRdb analysed the 5' RACE reads with MiXCR anew, one entry per CDR3 protein. This sample has 75,000 to 80,000 distinct CDR3 sequences, with 11% found just once. The material sequenced was whole blood, taken at baseline. This receptor was taken from an adult who was a healthcare worker with PCR-confirmed SARS-CoV-2 infection or an uninfected control (not recorded which). The chain combines TRBV5-1 with TRBJ1-1; possible D gene TRBD1, 5 bases. This CDR3 is CASRQDGHTNTEAFF. Written as DNA, the CDR3 is TGCGCCAGCAGGCAAGACGGACACACGAACACTGAAGCTTTCTTT.